One sample yielded the 27 T cell receptor beta chains listed below, sequenced in a study of shared clonotypes between healthy human individuals. Sequenced by immunoSEQ multiplex PCR; TCRdb stores in-frame clones only, minus some. The sample includes about 2.4 million clones, about 92% seen only once; the top ten take roughly 0.14%. Material: naive CD4+ T cells sorted from blood. The subset denotes: CD45RA+ positively selected. These receptors all stem from a young man in good health.

The chain combines TRBV6-6 with TRBJ1-2; D possibly corresponds to TRBD1 (5 bases). V was trimmed by 4 bases and J by 6 bases, leaving 9 bases between them. The CDR3 is made up of 12 amino acids. CDR1 is MNHNY and CDR2 is SVGAGI in the germline V gene (reference sequence). CDR3 nucleotide sequence: TGTGCCAGCAGTTCCTCAGGGAATGGCTACACCTTC. Protein sequence: CASSSSGNGYTF.

The gene calls are TRBV11-3 and TRBJ2-1; possible D gene TRBD1, 5 bases. V dropped 3 bases and J dropped 9 bases, with 18 bases sitting between them. This CDR3 spans 15 amino acids. From germline, CDR1 is SGHNT and CDR2 YENEEA. The CDR3 nucleotides are TGTGCCAGCAGCTTCGGGCAGGGCGGTAAGATTGAGCAGTTCTTC. Residues: CASSFGQGGKIEQFF. The full variable domain, with the rest looked up from reference TRBV11-3 and TRBJ2-1, is EAGVVQSPRYKIIEKKQPVAFWCNPISGHNTLYWYLQNLGQGPELLIRYENEEAVDDSQLPKDRFSAERLKGVDSTLKIQPAELGDSAVYLCASSFGQGGKIEQFFGPGTRLTVL.

The gene calls are TRBV18 and TRBJ1-2; D possibly corresponds to TRBD1 (6 bases). Trimming took off 3 bases at V and 0 bases at J, with 11 bases between the two ends. This CDR3 has 15 amino acids. The germline CDR1 and CDR2 sequences are KGHSH and LQKENI. CDR3 protein: CASSPEDRANYGYTF. The CDR3 coding sequence is TGTGCCAGCTCACCCGAGGACAGAGCTAACTATGGCTACACCTTC.

The chain combines TRBV10-1 with TRBJ1-2; D may be TRBD1 (6 bases). CDR3 length: 13 residues. Trimming pared 1 base from V and 8 bases from J, leaving 11 bases between. Germline CDR1 reads WNHNN; CDR2 reads SYGVQD (reference sequence). The CDR3 here is CASSELQGGGYTF. CDR3 nucleotides: TGCGCCAGCAGTGAGTTACAGGGAGGCGGCTACACCTTC.

V usage is TRBV30 and J usage is TRBJ2-1, with D perhaps being TRBD1 or TRBD2 (5 bases each). With 2 bases removed from V and 7 bases from J, the gap between germline ends came to 9 bases. Germline CDR1 is GTSNPN and CDR2 is SVGIG (reference sequence). CDR3 length: 12 residues. CDR3 sequence reads: CAWSLWGNEQFF. In DNA form, the CDR3 reads TGTGCCTGGAGTTTATGGGGGAATGAGCAGTTCTTC.

V usage is TRBV7-2 and J usage is TRBJ2-2; 8 nucleotides match TRBD1. The germline gives CDR1 SGHTA, CDR2 FQGNSA. The V gene end was trimmed by 5 bases and the J gene end by 5 bases; junction bases not matched to a gene: 13. The CDR3 sequence is 17 residues long. Here the CDR3 reads CASSPTPQGAETGELFF. CDR3 sequence (DNA): TGTGCCAGCAGCCCAACCCCCCAGGGGGCCGAAACCGGGGAGCTGTTTTTT. Full variable domain (remainder filled in from reference TRBV7-2 and TRBJ2-2): GAGVSQSPSNKVTEKGKDVELRCDPISGHTALYWYRQSLGQGLEFLIYFQGNSAPDKSGLPSDRFSAERTGGSVSTLTIQRTQQEDSAVYLCASSPTPQGAETGELFFGEGSRLTVL.

The chain employs TRBV7-2 and TRBJ2-3; D unclear. Germline lookup yields CDR1 SGHTA and CDR2 FQGNSA. Trimming took 1 base from V and 4 from J, leaving 12 bases between them. CDR3 size: 15 residues. As DNA, the CDR3 is TGTGCCAGCAGCTTAGTGGATGAGTATCCAGATACGCAGTATTTT. Translation: CASSLVDEYPDTQYF.

CDR3 sequence: CASSLAGDGNTIYF. DNA of the CDR3: TGCGCCAGCAGCTTGGCAGGGGACGGAAACACCATATATTTT. This sequence joins TRBV5-1 and TRBJ1-3; a possible D gene is TRBD1 (6 bases). V was trimmed by 0 bases and J by 4 bases, leaving 8 bases between them. In germline, CDR1 is SGHRS, CDR2 YFSETQ. This CDR3 has 14 amino acids.

V and J are TRBV7-2 and TRBJ2-5, with TRBD2 matching over 9 bases. This CDR3 is 15 amino acids long. The junction had 6 bases not matched to a gene; V was cut back by 6 bases and J by 1 base. Germline V gene sequence: CDR1 SGHTA, CDR2 FQGNSA. In DNA form, the CDR3 reads TGTGCCAGCAGTTCGACTAGCGGAAGCCAAGAGACCCAGTACTTC. Translated: CASSSTSGSQETQYF.

This rearrangement joins TRBV4-1 to TRBJ2-1; tentatively, D is TRBD1 or TRBD2 (5 bases each). V was trimmed by 8 bases and J by 4 bases, leaving 12 bases between them. The germline CDR1 and CDR2 sequences are MGHRA and YSYEKL. This CDR3 region has 13 residues. This chain's CDR3 is CASRDQPYNEQFF. CDR3 coding DNA: TGCGCCAGCCGGGACCAACCTTACAATGAGCAGTTCTTC.

V usage is TRBV5-4 and J usage is TRBJ1-5; 9 bases are a match to TRBD1. V lost 4 bases to trimming and J lost 7 bases; unmatched junction nucleotides: 3. The CDR3 covers 13 residues. Looked up from germline, CDR1 is SGHNT and CDR2 is YYREEE (reference sequence). In DNA, the CDR3 is TGTGCCAGCAGCCAGGACAGGGGCCAGCCCCAGCATTTT. It specifies CASSQDRGQPQHF.

In this sample, this clone turned up a few times. The CDR3 nucleotides are TGTGCCAGCAGTGAACAGCCGGGGCGTGCTTTCTTT. This sequence encodes CASSEQPGRAFF. The V call is TRBV2, the J call TRBJ1-1; maybe TRBD1 (5 bases). Germline assignment: CDR1 SNHLY and CDR2 FYNNEI. Trimming took off 2 bases at V and 11 bases at J, with 12 bases between the two ends. The CDR3 consists of 12 residues.

CDR3 protein: CASSMRPGPEAFF. The CDR3 bases are TGCGCCAGCAGCATGAGGCCGGGACCTGAAGCTTTCTTT. The V call is TRBV5-1, the J call TRBJ1-1; possibly TRBD1 for D (5 bases). There are 13 residues in the CDR3. Trimming cost V 4 bases and J 6 bases, with 13 bases left between them. Germline-derived CDR1 and CDR2 are SGHRS and YFSETQ.

The V gene is TRBV2, the J gene TRBJ2-7, with 10 bases identical to TRBD1. Trimming removed 8 bases from V and 4 bases from J; junction bases left unmatched: 8. CDR1 is SNHLY and CDR2 is FYNNEI in the germline V gene. CDR3 size: 14 residues. This CDR3 reads CASRSGTGDYEQYF. The CDR3 DNA sequence: TGTGCCAGCCGATCCGGGACAGGGGATTACGAGCAGTACTTC.

In this sample, this clone turned up a few times. V is TRBV14 and J is TRBJ2-7; 9 nucleotides match TRBD2. Germline values: CDR1 SGHDN, CDR2 FVKESK. J was trimmed by 6 bases and V by 4 bases; bases with no gene match: 7. The CDR3 is 14 amino acids. Written as DNA, the CDR3 is TGTGCCAGCAGCCCCCGTAGTAGCGGGGGCGAGCAGTACTTC. Residues: CASSPRSSGGEQYF.

This clone was recorded only once. The V and J genes are TRBV7-9 and TRBJ2-3; 7 nucleotides agree with TRBD2. The V gene end was trimmed by 8 bases and the J gene end by 5 bases; junction bases not matched to a gene: 4. CDR3 size: 12 residues. Germline V gene lookup returns CDR1 SEHNR and CDR2 FQNEAQ (reference sequence). CDR3 loop: CASGREVDTQYF. The CDR3 DNA follows: TGTGCCAGCGGGAGGGAGGTAGATACGCAGTATTTT. The full variable domain, rest sourced from reference TRBV7-9 and TRBJ2-3, is DTGVSQNPRHKITKRGQNVTFRCDPISEHNRLYWYRQTLGQGPEFLTYFQNEAQLEKSRLLSDRFSAERPKGSFSTLEIQRTEQGDSAMYLCASGREVDTQYFGPGTRLTVL.

The chain combines TRBV6-6 with TRBJ2-1; 9 bases line up with TRBD2. V lost 4 bases to trimming and J lost 3 bases; unmatched junction nucleotides: 7. The CDR3 has 16 amino acids. From germline, CDR1 is MNHNY and CDR2 SVGAGI (reference sequence). CDR3 nucleotide sequence: TGTGCCAGCAGTTCTCGCGGGAGGGCCAGCTACAATGAGCAGTTCTTC. Encoded protein: CASSSRGRASYNEQFF.

This sequence joins TRBV29-1 and TRBJ1-1, with D perhaps matching TRBD1 (5 bases). The CDR3 has 13 residues. The V end lost 7 bases, the J end lost 3 bases, and 15 bases lay between the germline ends. The V gene's germline CDR1 is SQVTM and CDR2 ANQGSEA. DNA for the CDR3: TGCAGCGGGAGTGGGGCCGGGTACACTGAAGCTTTCTTT. It translates to CSGSGAGYTEAFF.

The chain uses TRBV18 and TRBJ1-4; D call uncertain. The V gene's germline CDR1 is KGHSH and CDR2 LQKENI. The CDR3 runs to 15 residues. Trimming pared 3 bases from V and 0 bases from J, leaving 8 bases between. In DNA, the CDR3 is TGTGCCAGCTCACCTATGGTTACAACTAATGAAAAACTGTTTTTT. It translates to CASSPMVTTNEKLFF.

This clone turned up a few times. Additional DNA sequences in this sample encode the identical CDR3. The rearrangement joins TRBV28 to TRBJ1-6; 7 bases are shared with TRBD1. This CDR3 comprises 14 residues. V was clipped by 3 bases and J by 7 bases; unmatched bases: 3. CDR1 is MDHEN and CDR2 is SYDVKM in the germline V gene. The CDR3 region is CASSFDRANSPLHF. The CDR3 DNA sequence: TGTGCCAGCAGTTTCGACAGGGCGAATTCACCCCTCCACTTT.

This chain joins TRBV5-1 and TRBJ1-2; TRBD1 aligns across 7 bases. CDR3 size: 14 residues. Germline loops: CDR1 SGHRS, CDR2 YFSETQ. Trimming cost V 1 base and J 2 bases; bases outside gene matches: 2. CDR3 DNA sequence: TGCGCCAGCAGCTTGACAGGGGCCAACTATGGCTACACCTTC. Translating gives CASSLTGANYGYTF. Variable domain in full (rest from reference TRBV5-1 and TRBJ1-2): KAGVTQTPRYLIKTRGQQVTLSCSPISGHRSVSWYQQTPGQGLQFLFEYFSETQRNKGNFPGRFSGRQFSNSRSEMNVSTLELGDSALYLCASSLTGANYGYTFGSGTRLTVV.

The chain combines TRBV4-3 with TRBJ2-4; D may match TRBD1 or TRBD2 (5 bases each). The germline gives CDR1 LGHNA, CDR2 YSLEER. CDR3 size: 20 residues. The V end lost 0 bases, the J end lost 0 bases, and 21 bases lay between the germline ends. CDR3 residues: CASSQEIGTTGTLAKNIQYF. The CDR3 coding sequence is TGCGCCAGCAGCCAAGAGATCGGGACCACAGGAACACTAGCCAAAAACATTCAGTACTTC.

V and J are TRBV6-5 and TRBJ2-1; D is possibly TRBD2 (6 bases). Trimming took 0 bases from V and 2 from J, leaving 8 bases between them. The CDR3 is made up of 15 amino acids. Per germline, CDR1 MNHEY and CDR2 SVGAGI. CDR3 bases: TGTGCCAGCAGTTACTCGACTAGGACCTACAATGAGCAGTTCTTC. It yields the protein CASSYSTRTYNEQFF.

The chain carries TRBV7-2 and TRBJ2-1, with 10 bases fitting TRBD1. Germline CDR1 and CDR2: SGHTA and FQGNSA. The CDR3 runs 15 residues. The J segment lost 6 bases and the V segment lost 7 bases, leaving 9 bases of the junction unmatched. The CDR3: CASTQDRGLTNEQFF. The DNA of the CDR3 is TGTGCCAGCACCCAAGACAGGGGGCTTACCAATGAGCAGTTCTTC.

This clone showed up just once. CDR3 DNA: TGTGCCAGCTTCCAGGGCCACCCCTTTGCGGGCGCGGACACTGAAGCTTTCTTT. This encodes CASFQGHPFAGADTEAFF. The chain uses TRBV28 and TRBJ1-1; weak D call: TRBD1 (5 bases). Trimming cost V 8 bases and J 3 bases, with 28 bases left between them. The V gene's germline CDR1 is MDHEN and CDR2 SYDVKM. CDR3 length: 18 residues.

This chain connects TRBV2 to TRBJ1-1; TRBD1 is a possible D gene (6 bases). Germline V gives CDR1 SNHLY, CDR2 FYNNEI. The CDR3 has 14 residues. Trimming shortened V by 5 bases and J by 0 bases, and 10 bases separated the two germline ends. CDR3 amino acids: CASSKGVLNTEAFF. Written as DNA, the CDR3 is TGTGCCAGCAGTAAGGGGGTTCTGAACACTGAAGCTTTCTTT.

A note on this clone: Mismatch with germline at one junction end may stem from a read error. Other DNA sequences of this sample code for an identical CDR3. The V call is TRBV7-7, the J call TRBJ2-5; D perhaps matches TRBD2 (7 bases). Germline lookup yields CDR1 SSHAT and CDR2 FNYEAQ (reference sequence). CDR3 length equals 14 residues. The CDR3: CASSLGGVQETQYF. As DNA, the CDR3 is TGTGCTAGCAGCTTAGGGGGGGTCCAAGAGACCCAGTACTTC.